This T cell receptor beta chain was captured by sequencing in a study of cytomegalovirus exposure and HLA in healthy donors (dated by TCRdb to 2016 to 2017). At the level of the whole study: According to an earlier analysis of several hundred of the donors, 150 million to 200 million T cells yielded 120 million or so unique TCR beta sequences and 276 Gb of sequence data. An early release that covered more than 550 HLA-typed donors contained about 300 gigabases of sequencing data and around 80 million unique TCR sequences. The genetic ancestry cluster associated with self-reported Caucasian donors included around four fifths of the roughly 400 genotyped donors. The study aimed to test whether signatures of past pathogen exposure could be identified by cataloging public T cell receptors. Using immunosequencing, the study profiled T cell repertoires from 500 to 800 subjects and related those repertoires to cytomegalovirus serostatus. A separate validation cohort of roughly 130 different subjects was used in addition to the roughly 700-subject first cohort. To predict cytomegalovirus infection status, the study combined high-throughput TCR immunosequencing, statistical association of individual TCRs with disease status, and machine learning. A later analysis re-analyzed previously published TCR beta repertoires from approximately 700 donors and added high-resolution HLA genotyping to study TCR occurrence patterns. The later analysis used no new phenotypic data to find candidate immune exposures, relying instead on TCR beta sequences and their occurrence across donors. In an earlier analysis of 587 of the donors, high-throughput TCR beta sequencing was used to judge whether each TCR beta V gene segment behaved as functional or pseudogenic. Donor age, sex, ethnicity and CMV serostatus were collected together with the repertoire data. A later genetic analysis took genome-wide SNP genotypes for about 55% of the roughly 700 donors and used that subset as a discovery cohort. Every discovery cohort repertoire had been produced on one sequencing platform. Both class I and class II loci were covered by HLA typing, at four-digit resolution. Typing coverage differed by locus: A, B, C, DRB1 and DQB1 were typed in roughly 620-630 donors, DQA1 in roughly 500, DPA1 in around 580, and DPB1 in approximately 450. A few DR-DQ haplotypes were treated as single units for association and clustering because of strong linkage in the cohort. Among 300 to 500 genotyped donors of the cohort, an average of around 250,000 unique TCR beta nucleotide sequences was sequenced per donor, of which 15% to 20% were non-productive. The investigation overall reported the following: Because some donors lacked HLA typing at each locus, the association tests relied only on the typed subset. Correlated functional status among segregating V segments might be attributable to linkage disequilibrium, but an unknown experimental factor could not be ruled out. In an earlier analysis of approximately 590 of the donors, most TCR beta V segments appeared in productive rearrangements about 90% or about 30% of the time, broadly matching IMGT annotations. A total of fewer than 200 TCR beta chains were listed by the study as associated with cytomegalovirus. The cohort was sequenced for TCR beta chains only, and without alpha or paired-chain data the features that could be detected were limited. Compared with equally common non-associated chains, HLA-associated TCR beta chains in a later analysis were more clonally expanded and had lower generation probabilities. Presence/absence analyses assumed roughly uniform sequencing depth across donors, an assumption that may not hold. The classifier was reported to diagnose cytomegalovirus status with high specificity and sensitivity in both the original and validation cohorts. In a later analysis, TCR association rates were found to vary across HLA loci, with the most associated TCRs seen for DRB1 alleles and the fewest for HLA-C alleles. It was suggested by the authors that the approach could potentially be generalized to other disease states and immunological phenotypes. Several of the top co-occurrence clusters appeared to be linked to parvovirus B19, influenza, CMV and Epstein-Barr virus, according to a later analysis. Some IMGT-functional V segments, including TRBV6-2 and TRBV6-3, could not be distinguished by the 87-base-pair reads and were therefore excluded. Compared with the roughly 700-donor mean, donors in an Asian-associated ancestry cluster had fewer N-insertions in productive TCRs, according to a later genetic analysis. Because counts were too low, more than 15 rarely observed V segments, including chromosome 9 orphons, were left out of the earlier analysis of a few hundred of the donors. A group of highly shared sequence variants was considered likely to be a technical artifact of the sequencing pipeline. Immune exposure information for the cohort was limited to CMV serostatus. A further reported finding was that TCR beta sequences accurately predicted the HLA-A and HLA-B alleles for most subjects in the first cohort. In vitro tests confirmed that a few of the cytomegalovirus-associated TCR beta chains recognize cytomegalovirus antigens. While some public TCRs were present in many individuals, most TCR sequences turned up only very rarely across donors. Most CMV-associated TCR beta chains appeared to be HLA-restricted in a later analysis, and the HLA associations seemed to be driven largely by CMV exposure. A later genetic analysis associated a missense DCLRE1C variant with V-gene and J-gene trimming of TCR beta chains, and an independent cohort replicated the association. When HLA alleles, especially DR and DQ, strongly co-occurred, TCR associations were difficult to assign to individual alleles. A later analysis associated 16,951 TCR beta sequences with specific HLA alleles at a false discovery rate of 0.05.

In the case of this clone: Its antigen is unknown. No base quality information exists; no much larger clone differs at one position.

The cohort consisted of hundreds of healthy bone marrow donors. At the time of sampling, all cohort members were nominally healthy, though unrecorded immune exposures were likely present. The donor was CMV seropositive and was included in the group of approximately 300 seropositive cohort members. A peripheral blood sample was collected from each donor, and TCR beta sequencing was performed on peripheral blood mononuclear cells. Genomic DNA extraction from the blood cell samples was performed with the Qiagen DNeasy Blood Extraction Kit. The CDR3, from cysteine to phenylalanine, totals 14 residues. The retained sequence is limited to the CDR3, 42 bases, with the frame set at the first base. Germline trimming amounts to 6 bases on V and 4 bases on J, with 6 as the count of junction bases outside the gene matches. The germline V gene (reference sequence) provides CDR1 MNHNY and CDR2 SVGAGI. Library creation used the immunoSEQ multiplex PCR assay. For the multiplex PCR, a mixture combining 60 forward primers for TCR Vbeta segments and 13 reverse primers for TCR Jbeta segments was used. Amplification of the CDR3 region of rearranged TCR beta genes was performed with a multiplex PCR assay on genomic DNA. Amplified TCR beta libraries were sequenced as 87-base-pair reads on the Illumina HiSeq System. In the source study's methods: A later analysis counted about 80 million unique TCR beta chains across the 640 or so repertoires, and around 9.9 million of these chains were shared by at least two donors. A nearest-neighbor algorithm error-corrected the raw reads and collapsed the reads into unique sequences, merging closely related sequences to remove PCR and sequencing errors. To assign V, D and J gene segments, CDR3 sequences were aligned to IMGT reference sequences. For a sequence to be retained, a match of at least six nucleotides to both a V gene segment and a J gene segment was required. A rearrangement was called productive if the CDR3 had no stop codons and remained in frame with V and J, and every other rearrangement was called non-productive. Following IMGT convention, CDR3 was defined as the stretch from the second conserved V-encoded cysteine up to the conserved J-encoded phenylalanine. The earlier analysis of some 600 of the donors excluded sequences that lacked an unambiguous match to a single V gene segment. In an earlier analysis of some 590 of the donors, a V segment was called functional when productive rearrangements were above 56.7%, and segregating when the standard deviation between donors exceeded 5%. A statistical classification framework was developed to diagnose cytomegalovirus status using the catalog of TCR beta chain sequences. In a later analysis, TCR nucleotide sequences were compared against IMGT/GENE-DB human TR gene sequences so that V and J genes could be assigned. In a later analysis, CDR3 sequences and most-parsimonious VDJ recombination scenarios were assigned using the TCRdist pipeline. In a later analysis, each TCR beta chain was defined by its CDR3 amino acid sequence together with its V-gene family, and reads lacking a unique V-gene family were excluded. A later analysis removed over 500 highly shared, low-generation-probability nucleotide sequences to deal with suspected cross-contamination and a sequencing artifact. A later analysis calculated a clonal expansion index for each public chain from normalized within-repertoire ranks of inferred template counts. A later analysis computed generation probabilities with a VDJ recombination model fitted to out-of-frame rearrangements, and checked the results against IGoR. In a later analysis, hypergeometric tests were used to score TCR-TCR, TCR-HLA and TCR-CMV co-occurrence, with a repertoire-size bias correction applied to TCR pairs. A later analysis estimated false discovery rates by permuting HLA or CMV assignments 20 times. In a later analysis, co-occurring TCRs were grouped using DBSCAN, with TCRdist sequence similarity added in when clustering inside HLA-allele-positive subsets. For co-occurrence clustering, repertoires with fewer than 30,000 or more than 120,000 public chains were excluded, along with five or six repertoires with anomalous nucleotide sharing. TCRdb's version of the immuneACCESS table is confined to in-frame rearrangements and falls short of the full clone set. An unresolved V gene accounts for under half of the shortfall where checked; the remainder is of unknown origin. V and J calls and clone size are as listed in that table; D and trimming were resolved from the DNA. For this sample the table gives around 150,000 clones, of which 60% to 80% were detected only once. The top ten constitute approximately 5% of the sample.

This receptor was taken from a man between 18 and 35 years old in good health and CMV-seropositive. The V and J segments used are TRBV6-6 and TRBJ1-5; 7 central bases correspond to TRBD1. Specimen: PBMCs. The CDR3: CASRPRQGNQPQHF. Here is the DNA: TGTGCCAGCAGACCCCGACAGGGAAATCAGCCCCAGCATTTT.